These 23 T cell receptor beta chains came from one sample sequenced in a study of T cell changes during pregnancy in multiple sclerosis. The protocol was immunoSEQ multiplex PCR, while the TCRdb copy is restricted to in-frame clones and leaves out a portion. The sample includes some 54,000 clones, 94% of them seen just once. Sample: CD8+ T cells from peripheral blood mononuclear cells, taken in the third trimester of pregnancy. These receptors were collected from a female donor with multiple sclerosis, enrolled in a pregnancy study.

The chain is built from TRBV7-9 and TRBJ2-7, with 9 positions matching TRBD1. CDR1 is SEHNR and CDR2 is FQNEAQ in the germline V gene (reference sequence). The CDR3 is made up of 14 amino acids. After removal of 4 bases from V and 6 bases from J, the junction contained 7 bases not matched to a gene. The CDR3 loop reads CASSWPGQGSEQYF. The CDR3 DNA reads TGTGCCAGCAGCTGGCCGGGACAGGGTTCCGAGCAGTACTTC.

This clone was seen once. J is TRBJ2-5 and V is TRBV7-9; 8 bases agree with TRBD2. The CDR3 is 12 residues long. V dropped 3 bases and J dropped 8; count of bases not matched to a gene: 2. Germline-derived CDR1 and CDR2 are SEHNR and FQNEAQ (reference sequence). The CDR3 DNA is TGTGCCAGCAGCTTGGGACTAGATACCCAGTACTTC. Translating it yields CASSLGLDTQYF.

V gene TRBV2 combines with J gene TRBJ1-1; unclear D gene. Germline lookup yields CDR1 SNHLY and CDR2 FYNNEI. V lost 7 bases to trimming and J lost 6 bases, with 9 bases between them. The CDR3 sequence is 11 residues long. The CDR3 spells CASKREPEAFF. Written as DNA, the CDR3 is TGTGCCAGCAAGAGGGAGCCTGAAGCTTTCTTT.

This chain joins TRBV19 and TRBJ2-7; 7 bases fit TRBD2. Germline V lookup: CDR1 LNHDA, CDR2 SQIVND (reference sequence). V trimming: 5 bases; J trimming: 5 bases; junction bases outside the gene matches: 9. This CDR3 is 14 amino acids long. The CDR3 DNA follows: TGTGCCAGTAGTCCGACTAGCTCTGGCCACGAGCAGTACTTC. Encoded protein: CASSPTSSGHEQYF.

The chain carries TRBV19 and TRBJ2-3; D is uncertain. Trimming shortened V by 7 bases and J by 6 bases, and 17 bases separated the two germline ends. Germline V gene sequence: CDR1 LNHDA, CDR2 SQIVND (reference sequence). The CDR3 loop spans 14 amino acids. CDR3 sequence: CASTSRRAGDTQYF. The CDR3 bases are TGTGCCAGTACCTCGCGACGCGCCGGGGATACGCAGTATTTT.

CDR3 sequence: CASSLNGYRGRETEAFF. CDR3 coding DNA: TGTGCCAGCAGCCTAAACGGGTATCGGGGAAGGGAGACTGAAGCTTTCTTT. The chain combines TRBV13 with TRBJ1-1; D gene ambiguous. The CDR3 has 17 residues. Germline V lookup: CDR1 PRHDT, CDR2 FYEKMQ (reference sequence). V was trimmed by 5 bases and J by 5 bases, leaving 24 bases between them.

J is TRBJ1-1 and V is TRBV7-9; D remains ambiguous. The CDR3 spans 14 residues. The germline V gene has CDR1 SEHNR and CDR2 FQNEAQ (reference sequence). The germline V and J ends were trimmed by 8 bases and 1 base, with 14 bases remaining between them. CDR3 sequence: CASAPGDTNTEAFF. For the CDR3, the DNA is TGTGCCAGCGCGCCAGGCGATACGAACACTGAAGCTTTCTTT.

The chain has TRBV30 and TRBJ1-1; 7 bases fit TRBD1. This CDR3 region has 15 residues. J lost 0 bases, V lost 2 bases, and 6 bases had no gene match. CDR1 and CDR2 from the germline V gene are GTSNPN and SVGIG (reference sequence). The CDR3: CAWSFDRVLNTEAFF. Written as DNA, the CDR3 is TGTGCCTGGAGTTTTGACAGGGTTTTGAACACTGAAGCTTTCTTT.

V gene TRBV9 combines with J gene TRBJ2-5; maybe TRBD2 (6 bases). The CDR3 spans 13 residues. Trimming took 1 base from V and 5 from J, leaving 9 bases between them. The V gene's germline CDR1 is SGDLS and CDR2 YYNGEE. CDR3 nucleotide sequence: TGTGCCAGCAGCGTACCTGGGGGGGAGACCCAGTACTTC. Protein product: CASSVPGGETQYF. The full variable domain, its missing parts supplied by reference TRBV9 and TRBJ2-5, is DSGVTQTPKHLITATGQRVTLRCSPRSGDLSVYWYQQSLDQGLQFLIQYYNGEERAKGNILERFSAQQFPDLHSELNLSSLELGDSALYFCASSVPGGETQYFGPGTRLLVL.

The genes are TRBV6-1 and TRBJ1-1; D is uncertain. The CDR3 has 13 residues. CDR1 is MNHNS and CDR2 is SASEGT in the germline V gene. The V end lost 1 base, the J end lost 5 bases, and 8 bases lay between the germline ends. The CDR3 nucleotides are TGTGCCAGCAGTGAAGTAGTATTAACTGAAGCTTTCTTT. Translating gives CASSEVVLTEAFF.

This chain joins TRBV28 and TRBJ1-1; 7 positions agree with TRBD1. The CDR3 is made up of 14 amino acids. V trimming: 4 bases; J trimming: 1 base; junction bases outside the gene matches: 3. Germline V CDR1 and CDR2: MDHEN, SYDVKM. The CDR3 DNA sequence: TGTGCCAGCAGTTGGGACAGAGCGAACACTGAAGCTTTCTTT. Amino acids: CASSWDRANTEAFF.

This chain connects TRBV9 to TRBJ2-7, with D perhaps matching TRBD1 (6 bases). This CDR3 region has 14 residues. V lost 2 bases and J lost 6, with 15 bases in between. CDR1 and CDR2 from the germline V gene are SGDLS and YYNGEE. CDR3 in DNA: TGTGCCAGCAGCGTTATCCCAGGGGTCAGCGAGCAGTACTTC. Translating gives CASSVIPGVSEQYF. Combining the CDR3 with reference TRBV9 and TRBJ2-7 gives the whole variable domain DSGVTQTPKHLITATGQRVTLRCSPRSGDLSVYWYQQSLDQGLQFLIQYYNGEERAKGNILERFSAQQFPDLHSELNLSSLELGDSALYFCASSVIPGVSEQYFGPGTRLTVT.

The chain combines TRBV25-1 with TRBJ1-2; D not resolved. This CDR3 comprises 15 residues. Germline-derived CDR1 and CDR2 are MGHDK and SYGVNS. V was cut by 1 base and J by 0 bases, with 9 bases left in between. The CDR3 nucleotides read TGTGCCAGCAGTGAATGGGAGGAACCTAACTATGGCTACACCTTC. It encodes CASSEWEEPNYGYTF.

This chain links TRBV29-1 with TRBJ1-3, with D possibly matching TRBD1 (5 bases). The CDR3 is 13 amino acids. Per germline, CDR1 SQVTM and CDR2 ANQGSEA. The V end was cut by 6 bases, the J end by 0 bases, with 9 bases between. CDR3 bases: TGCAGCGTAGTGACAGACTCTGGAAACACCATATATTTT. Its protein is CSVVTDSGNTIYF.

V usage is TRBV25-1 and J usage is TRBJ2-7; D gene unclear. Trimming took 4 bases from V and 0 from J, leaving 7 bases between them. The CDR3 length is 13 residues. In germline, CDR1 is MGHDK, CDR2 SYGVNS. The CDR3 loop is CASSVADSYEQYF. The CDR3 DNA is TGTGCCAGCAGTGTGGCGGACTCCTACGAGCAGTACTTC.

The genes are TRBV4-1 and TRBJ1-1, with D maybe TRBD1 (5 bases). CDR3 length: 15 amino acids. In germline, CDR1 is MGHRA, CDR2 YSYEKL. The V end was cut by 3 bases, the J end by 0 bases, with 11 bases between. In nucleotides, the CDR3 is TGCGCCAGCAGCCAGGAACAGGTCTTGAACACTGAAGCTTTCTTT. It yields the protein CASSQEQVLNTEAFF.

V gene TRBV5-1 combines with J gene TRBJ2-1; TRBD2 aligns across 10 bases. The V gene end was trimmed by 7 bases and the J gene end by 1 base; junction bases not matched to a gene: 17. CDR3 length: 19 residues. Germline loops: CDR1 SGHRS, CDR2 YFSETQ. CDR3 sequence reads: CASETGTGRTSGSYNEQFF. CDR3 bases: TGCGCCAGCGAGACAGGTACCGGCCGGACTAGCGGATCCTACAATGAGCAGTTCTTC.

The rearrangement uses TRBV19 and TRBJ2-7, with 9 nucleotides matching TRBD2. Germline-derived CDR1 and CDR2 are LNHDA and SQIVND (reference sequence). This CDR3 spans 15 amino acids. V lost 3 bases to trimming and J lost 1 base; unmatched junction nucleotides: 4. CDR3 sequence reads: CASSISSGESYEQYF. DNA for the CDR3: TGTGCCAGTAGTATCTCTAGCGGGGAATCCTACGAGCAGTACTTC.

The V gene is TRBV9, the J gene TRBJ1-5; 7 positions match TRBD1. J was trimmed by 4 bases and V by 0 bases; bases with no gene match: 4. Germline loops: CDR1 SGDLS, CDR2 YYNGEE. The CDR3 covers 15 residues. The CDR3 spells CASSVGGQTNQPQHF. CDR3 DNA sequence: TGTGCCAGCAGCGTAGGGGGACAGACAAATCAGCCCCAGCATTTT.

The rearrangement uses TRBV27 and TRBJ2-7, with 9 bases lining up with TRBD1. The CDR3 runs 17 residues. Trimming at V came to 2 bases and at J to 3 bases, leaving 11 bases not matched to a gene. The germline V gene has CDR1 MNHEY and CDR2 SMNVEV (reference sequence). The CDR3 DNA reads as TGTGCCAGCAGTTTAACCCCCGGGACAGGGATTAGCTACGAGCAGTACTTC. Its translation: CASSLTPGTGISYEQYF.

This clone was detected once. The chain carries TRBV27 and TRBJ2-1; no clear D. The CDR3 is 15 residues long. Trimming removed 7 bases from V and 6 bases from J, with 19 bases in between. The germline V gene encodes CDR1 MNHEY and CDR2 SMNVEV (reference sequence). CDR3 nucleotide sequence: TGTGCCAGCAAAACAACCCCCAATTATCTCAATGAGCAGTTCTTC. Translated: CASKTTPNYLNEQFF.

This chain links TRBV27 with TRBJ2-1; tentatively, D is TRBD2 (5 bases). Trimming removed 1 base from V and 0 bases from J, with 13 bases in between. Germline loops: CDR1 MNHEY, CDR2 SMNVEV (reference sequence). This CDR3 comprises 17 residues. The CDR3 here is CASSLFGSRHSYNEQFF. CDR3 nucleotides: TGTGCCAGCAGTTTATTTGGGAGCCGGCACTCCTACAATGAGCAGTTCTTC.

CDR3 sequence reads: CASSGRAGTDTQYF. CDR3 nucleotides: TGTGCCAGTAGTGGGCGGGCGGGCACAGATACGCAGTATTTT. The rearrangement uses TRBV19 and TRBJ2-3, with D maybe TRBD2 (5 bases). The CDR3 is made up of 14 amino acids. Germline values: CDR1 LNHDA, CDR2 SQIVND (reference sequence). The V and J ends lost 5 bases and 1 base respectively, with 10 bases between them.